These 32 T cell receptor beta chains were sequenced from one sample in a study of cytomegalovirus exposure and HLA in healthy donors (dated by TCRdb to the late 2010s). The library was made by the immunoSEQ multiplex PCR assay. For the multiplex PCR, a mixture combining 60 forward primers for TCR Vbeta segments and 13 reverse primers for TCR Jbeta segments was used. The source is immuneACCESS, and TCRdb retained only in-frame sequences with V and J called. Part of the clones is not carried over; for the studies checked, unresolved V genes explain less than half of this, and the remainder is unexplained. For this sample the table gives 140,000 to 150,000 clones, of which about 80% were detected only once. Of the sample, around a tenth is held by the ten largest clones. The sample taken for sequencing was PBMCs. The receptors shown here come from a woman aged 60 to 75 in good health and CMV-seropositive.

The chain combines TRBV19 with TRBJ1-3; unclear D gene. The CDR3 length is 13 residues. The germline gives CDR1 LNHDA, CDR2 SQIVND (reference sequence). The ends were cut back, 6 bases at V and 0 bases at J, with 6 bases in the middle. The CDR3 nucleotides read TGTGCCAGTAGCCCAATCTCTGGAAACACCATATATTTT. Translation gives CASSPISGNTIYF.

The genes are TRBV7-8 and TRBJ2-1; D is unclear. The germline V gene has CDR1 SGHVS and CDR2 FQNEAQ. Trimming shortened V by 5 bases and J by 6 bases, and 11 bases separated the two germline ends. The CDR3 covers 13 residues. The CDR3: CASSPQWSNEQFF. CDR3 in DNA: TGTGCCAGCAGCCCCCAGTGGTCCAATGAGCAGTTCTTC.

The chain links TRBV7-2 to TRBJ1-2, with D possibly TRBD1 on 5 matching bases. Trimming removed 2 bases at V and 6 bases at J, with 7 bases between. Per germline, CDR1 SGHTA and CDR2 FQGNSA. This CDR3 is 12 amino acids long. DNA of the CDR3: TGTGCCAGCAGCTTAACAGGCAATGGCTACACCTTC. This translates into CASSLTGNGYTF.

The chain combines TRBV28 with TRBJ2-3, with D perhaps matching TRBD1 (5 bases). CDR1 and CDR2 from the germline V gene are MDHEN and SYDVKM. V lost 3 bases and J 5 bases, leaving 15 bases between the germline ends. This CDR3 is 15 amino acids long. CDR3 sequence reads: CASSFTGVSGDTQYF. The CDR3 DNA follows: TGTGCCAGCAGTTTTACAGGAGTGTCGGGAGATACGCAGTATTTT. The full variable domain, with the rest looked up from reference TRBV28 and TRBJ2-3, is DVKVTQSSRYLVKRTGEKVFLECVQDMDHENMFWYRQDPGLGLRLIYFSYDVKMKEKGDIPEGYSVSREKKERFSLILESASTNQTSMYLCASSFTGVSGDTQYFGPGTRLTVL.

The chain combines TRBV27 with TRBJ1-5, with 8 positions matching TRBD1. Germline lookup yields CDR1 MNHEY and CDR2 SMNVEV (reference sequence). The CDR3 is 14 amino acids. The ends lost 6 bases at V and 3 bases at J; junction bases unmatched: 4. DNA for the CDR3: TGTGCCAGCAGGGACAGGGCCTTCAATCAGCCCCAGCATTTT. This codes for CASRDRAFNQPQHF.

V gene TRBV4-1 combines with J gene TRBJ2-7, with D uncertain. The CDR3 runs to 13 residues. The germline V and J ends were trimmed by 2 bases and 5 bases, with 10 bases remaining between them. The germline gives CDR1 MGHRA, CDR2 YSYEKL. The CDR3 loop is CASSQISPHEQYF. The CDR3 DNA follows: TGCGCCAGCAGCCAAATCAGTCCTCACGAGCAGTACTTC.

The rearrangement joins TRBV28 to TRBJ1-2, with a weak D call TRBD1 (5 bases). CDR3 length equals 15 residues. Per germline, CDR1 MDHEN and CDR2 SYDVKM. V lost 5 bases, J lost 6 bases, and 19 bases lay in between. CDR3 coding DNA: TGTGCCAGCAGTACCGGGCAGGGTTCCAGAGATGGCTACACCTTC. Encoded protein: CASSTGQGSRDGYTF.

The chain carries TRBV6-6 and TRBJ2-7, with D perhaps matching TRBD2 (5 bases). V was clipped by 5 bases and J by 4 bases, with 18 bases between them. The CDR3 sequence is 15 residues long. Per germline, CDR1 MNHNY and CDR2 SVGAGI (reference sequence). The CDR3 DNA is TGTGCCAGCAGTCCCTTGGGTAGCGATCCTTACGAGCAGTACTTC. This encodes CASSPLGSDPYEQYF.

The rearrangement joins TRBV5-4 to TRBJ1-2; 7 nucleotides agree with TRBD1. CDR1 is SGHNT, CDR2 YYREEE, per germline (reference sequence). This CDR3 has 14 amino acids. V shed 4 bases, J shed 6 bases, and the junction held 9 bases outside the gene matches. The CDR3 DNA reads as TGTGCCAGCAGCGGAATAACAGGGGCCGATGGCTACACCTTC. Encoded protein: CASSGITGADGYTF.

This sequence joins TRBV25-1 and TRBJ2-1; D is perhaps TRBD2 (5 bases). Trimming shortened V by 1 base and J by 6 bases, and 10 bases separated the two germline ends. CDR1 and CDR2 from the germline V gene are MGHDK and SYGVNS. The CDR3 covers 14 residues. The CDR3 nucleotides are TGTGCCAGCAGTGAATTCGGTGGGAGCAATGAGCAGTTCTTC. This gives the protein CASSEFGGSNEQFF.

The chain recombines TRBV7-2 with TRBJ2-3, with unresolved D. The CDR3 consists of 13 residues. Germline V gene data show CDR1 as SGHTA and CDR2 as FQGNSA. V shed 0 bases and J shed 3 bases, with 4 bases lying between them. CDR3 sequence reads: CASSLAKTDTQYF. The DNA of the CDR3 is TGTGCCAGCAGCTTAGCCAAAACAGATACGCAGTATTTT.

CDR3 nucleotides: TGTGCCAGCAGCGGGCCGGTTGGAGGGCCCCAGCATTTT. Translation: CASSGPVGGPQHF. The rearrangement joins TRBV7-2 to TRBJ1-5; D not resolved. The CDR3 extends over 13 amino acids. Germline lookup yields CDR1 SGHTA and CDR2 FQGNSA. V lost 5 bases and J lost 9, with 14 bases in between.

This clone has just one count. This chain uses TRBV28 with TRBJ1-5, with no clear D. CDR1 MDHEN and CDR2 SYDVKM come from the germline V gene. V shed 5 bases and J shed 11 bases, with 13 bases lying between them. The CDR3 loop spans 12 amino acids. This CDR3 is CASSPSMRAQHF. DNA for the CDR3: TGTGCCAGCAGTCCCTCAATGAGGGCCCAGCATTTT.

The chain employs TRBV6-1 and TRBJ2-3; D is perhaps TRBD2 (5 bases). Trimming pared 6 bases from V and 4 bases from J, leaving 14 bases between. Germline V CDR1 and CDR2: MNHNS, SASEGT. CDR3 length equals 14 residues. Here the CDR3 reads CASSALGSPDTQYF. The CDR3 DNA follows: TGTGCCAGCAGCGCCCTAGGGAGCCCAGATACGCAGTATTTT.

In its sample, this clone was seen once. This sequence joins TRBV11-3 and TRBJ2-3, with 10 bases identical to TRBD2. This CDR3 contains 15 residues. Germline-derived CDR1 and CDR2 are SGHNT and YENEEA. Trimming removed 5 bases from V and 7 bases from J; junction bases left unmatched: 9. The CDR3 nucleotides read TGTGCCAGCAGCCCCGGGAAGCGGGAGGGGTATACGCAGTATTTT. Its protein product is CASSPGKREGYTQYF.

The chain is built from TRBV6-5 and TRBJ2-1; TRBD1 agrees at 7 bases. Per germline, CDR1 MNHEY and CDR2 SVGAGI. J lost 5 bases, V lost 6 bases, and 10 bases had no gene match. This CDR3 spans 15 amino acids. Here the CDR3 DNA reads TGTGCCAGCAGACCCGACAGGGCAGGGAACAATGAGCAGTTCTTC. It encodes CASRPDRAGNNEQFF.

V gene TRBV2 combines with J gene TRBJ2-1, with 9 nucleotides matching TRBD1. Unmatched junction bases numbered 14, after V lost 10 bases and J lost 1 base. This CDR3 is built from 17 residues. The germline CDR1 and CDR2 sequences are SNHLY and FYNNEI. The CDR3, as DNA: TGTGCCACGCTTTATCAGGGGGGACAGGGTTCCTACAATGAGCAGTTCTTC. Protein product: CATLYQGGQGSYNEQFF.

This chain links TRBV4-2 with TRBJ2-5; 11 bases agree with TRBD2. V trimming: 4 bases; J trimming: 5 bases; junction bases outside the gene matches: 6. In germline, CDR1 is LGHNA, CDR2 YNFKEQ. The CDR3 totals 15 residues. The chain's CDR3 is CASSRGLAGGETQYF. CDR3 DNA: TGTGCCAGCAGCCGTGGGCTAGCGGGAGGTGAGACCCAGTACTTC.

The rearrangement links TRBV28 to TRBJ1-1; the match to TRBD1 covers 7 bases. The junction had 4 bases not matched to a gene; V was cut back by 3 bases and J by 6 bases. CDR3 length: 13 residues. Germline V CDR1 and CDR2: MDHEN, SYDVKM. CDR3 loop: CASSFFQGAEAFF. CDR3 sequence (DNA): TGTGCCAGCAGTTTTTTCCAGGGGGCTGAAGCTTTCTTT.

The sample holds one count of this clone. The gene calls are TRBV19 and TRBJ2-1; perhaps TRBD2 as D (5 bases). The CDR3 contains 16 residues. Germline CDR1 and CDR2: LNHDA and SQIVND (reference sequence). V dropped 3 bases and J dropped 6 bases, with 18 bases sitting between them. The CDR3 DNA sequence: TGTGCCAGTAGTATGGAGGTATCCTCCTACTGCAATGAGCAGTTCTTC. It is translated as CASSMEVSSYCNEQFF. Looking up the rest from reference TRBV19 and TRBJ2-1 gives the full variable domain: DGGITQSPKYLFRKEGQNVTLSCEQNLNHDAMYWYRQDPGQGLRLIYYSQIVNDFQKGDIAEGYSVSREKKESFPLTVTSAQKNPTAFYLCASSMEVSSYCNEQFFGPGTRLTVL.

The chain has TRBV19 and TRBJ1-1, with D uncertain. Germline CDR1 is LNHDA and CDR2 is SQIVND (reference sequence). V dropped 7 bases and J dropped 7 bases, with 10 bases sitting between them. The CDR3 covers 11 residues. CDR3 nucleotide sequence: TGTGCCAGTATGCGGCAGTTTGAAGCTTTCTTT. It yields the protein CASMRQFEAFF.

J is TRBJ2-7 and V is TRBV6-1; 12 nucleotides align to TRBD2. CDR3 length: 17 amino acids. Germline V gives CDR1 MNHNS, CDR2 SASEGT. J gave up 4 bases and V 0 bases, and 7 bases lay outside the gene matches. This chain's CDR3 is CASSEARPSGRGYEQYF. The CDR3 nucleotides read TGTGCCAGCAGTGAAGCACGGCCTAGCGGGAGGGGATACGAGCAGTACTTC.

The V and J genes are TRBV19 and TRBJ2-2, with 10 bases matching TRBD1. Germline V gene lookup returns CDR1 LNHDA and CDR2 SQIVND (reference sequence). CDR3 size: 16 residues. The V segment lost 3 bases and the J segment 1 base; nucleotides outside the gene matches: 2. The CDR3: CASSIRDRGNTGELFF. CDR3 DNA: TGTGCCAGTAGTATTAGGGACAGGGGGAACACCGGGGAGCTGTTTTTT.

CDR3 nucleotides: TGTGCCAGCAGCTTAGCGACAGGGGGTTACGGGGAGCAGTACTTC. Translated: CASSLATGGYGEQYF. The chain is built from TRBV7-2 and TRBJ2-7, with TRBD1 matching over 9 bases. V lost 0 bases and J lost 7; bases outside the gene matches: 7. The CDR3 length is 15 residues. Per the germline V gene, CDR1 is SGHTA and CDR2 is FQGNSA.

The CDR3 region is CASGSGNEQFF. The CDR3, as DNA: TGTGCTAGTGGTTCGGGGAATGAGCAGTTCTTC. This chain uses TRBV12-5 with TRBJ2-1; D possibly corresponds to TRBD2 (5 bases). Germline lookup yields CDR1 LGHNT and CDR2 FRNRAP. V was cut by 4 bases and J by 7 bases, with 5 bases left in between. The CDR3 has 11 amino acids.

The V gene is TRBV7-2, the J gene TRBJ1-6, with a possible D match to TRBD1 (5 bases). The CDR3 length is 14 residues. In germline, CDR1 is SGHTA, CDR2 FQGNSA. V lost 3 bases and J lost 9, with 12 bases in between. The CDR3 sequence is CASSFQGQRSPLHF. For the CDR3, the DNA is TGTGCCAGCAGCTTCCAGGGCCAACGTTCACCCCTCCACTTT.

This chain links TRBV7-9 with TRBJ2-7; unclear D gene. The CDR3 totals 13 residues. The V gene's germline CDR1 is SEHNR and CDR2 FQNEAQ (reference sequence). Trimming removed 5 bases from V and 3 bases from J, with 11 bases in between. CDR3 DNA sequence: TGTGCCAGCAGCGGTACTCGACTCTACGAGCAGTACTTC. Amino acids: CASSGTRLYEQYF.

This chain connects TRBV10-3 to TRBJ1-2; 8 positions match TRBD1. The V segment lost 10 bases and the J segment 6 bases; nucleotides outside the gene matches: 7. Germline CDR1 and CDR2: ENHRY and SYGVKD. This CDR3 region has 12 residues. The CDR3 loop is CATGQGRDGYTF. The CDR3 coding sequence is TGTGCCACAGGACAGGGACGGGATGGCTACACCTTC.

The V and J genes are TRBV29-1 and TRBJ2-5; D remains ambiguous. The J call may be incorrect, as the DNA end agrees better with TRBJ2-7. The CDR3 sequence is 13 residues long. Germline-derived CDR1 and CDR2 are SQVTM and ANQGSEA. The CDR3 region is CSVEPHGYHEQYF. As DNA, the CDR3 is TGCAGCGTTGAACCCCACGGGTACCACGAGCAGTACTTC.

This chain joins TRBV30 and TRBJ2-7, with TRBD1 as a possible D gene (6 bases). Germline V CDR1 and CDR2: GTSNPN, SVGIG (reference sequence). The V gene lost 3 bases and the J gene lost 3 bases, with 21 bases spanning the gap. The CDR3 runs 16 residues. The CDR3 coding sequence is TGTGCCTGGAGACGACCTGGACAGCCTCTCCTCTACGAGCAGTACTTC. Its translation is CAWRRPGQPLLYEQYF.

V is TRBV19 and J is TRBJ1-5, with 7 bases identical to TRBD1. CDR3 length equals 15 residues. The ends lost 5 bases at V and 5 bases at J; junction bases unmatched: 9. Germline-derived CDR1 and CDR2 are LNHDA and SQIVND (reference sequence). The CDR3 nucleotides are TGTGCCAGTAGTCCTCGGACAGGAAAATATCAGCCCCAGCATTTT. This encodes CASSPRTGKYQPQHF.

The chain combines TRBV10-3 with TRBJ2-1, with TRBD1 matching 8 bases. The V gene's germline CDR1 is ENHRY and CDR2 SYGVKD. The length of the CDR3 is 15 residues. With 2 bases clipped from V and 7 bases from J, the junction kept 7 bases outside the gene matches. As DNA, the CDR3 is TGTGCCATCAGTGAGACCCAGGACAGGGTGAATGAGCAGTTCTTC. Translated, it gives CAISETQDRVNEQFF.